This T cell receptor beta chain was recovered during a study of blood T cell repertoires in COVID-19. Study details: Acute and convalescent COVID-19 samples came from the United States, Italy and Spain.

Measured with immunoSEQ multiplex PCR; TCRdb has only the in-frame clones, and not every one. The profile covers 90,000 to 100,000 clones, with 75% to 90% appearing a single time and roughly 40% taken by the ten largest. Germline lookup yields CDR1 SGHTA and CDR2 FQGTGA. The CDR3 covers 15 residues. With V trimmed by 2 bases and J by 2 bases, 3 bases remained unmatched. This TCR was sampled from a man at least 80 years old with acute or convalescent COVID-19. The chain links TRBV7-3 to TRBJ2-1; 7 bases line up with TRBD2. The sample was peripheral blood. CDR3 amino acids: CASSLAGEAYNEQFF. CDR3 sequence (DNA): TGTGCCAGCAGCTTAGCGGGAGAAGCCTACAATGAGCAGTTCTTC.